This T cell receptor beta chain was profiled in a study of blood T cell repertoires in COVID-19. Study-level background: Whether acute or convalescent, the COVID-19 samples came from the United States, Italy and Spain.

Clones were read by immunoSEQ multiplex PCR, and TCRdb kept only the in-frame ones, dropping some. This table has tens of thousands of clones, 70% to 90% appearing once. Germline CDR1 is LNHDA and CDR2 is SQIVND (reference sequence). The CDR3 spans 17 residues. Trimming removed 2 bases from V and 1 base from J, with 14 bases in between. This TCR derives from a man aged 80 or over with active COVID-19. V is TRBV19 and J is TRBJ2-2; D not certain. Sequenced: peripheral blood. The CDR3 loop reads CASSIPKTRWNTGELFF. In DNA, the CDR3 is TGTGCCAGTAGTATACCAAAGACTCGTTGGAACACCGGGGAGCTGTTTTTT.